The 30 T cell receptor beta chains listed next were all sequenced from one sample in a study of blood T cell repertoires in COVID-19. Profiling relied on immunoSEQ multiplex PCR, and the TCRdb table lists in-frame clones only, not all of them. Of 300,000 to 350,000 clones in the sample, approximately 92% are singletons; the top ten hold roughly 7%. Sequencing was done on a sample of peripheral blood. These receptors all stem from a woman aged 25-40 years with COVID-19, enrolled during active disease.

This chain joins TRBV7-9 and TRBJ2-7; TRBD1 might be the D (5 bases). The CDR3 consists of 14 residues. Germline loops: CDR1 SEHNR, CDR2 FQNEAQ (reference sequence). Trimming stripped 5 bases from V and 5 bases from J, with 16 bases between. This CDR3 is CASSPVRTPDEQYF. Here the CDR3 DNA reads TGTGCCAGCAGCCCGGTTCGGACACCCGACGAGCAGTACTTC.

The V and J genes are TRBV5-1 and TRBJ1-1; D is unclear. The germline V gene encodes CDR1 SGHRS and CDR2 YFSETQ. Trimming cost V 0 bases and J 0 bases, with 9 bases left between them. CDR3 size: 15 residues. In DNA, the CDR3 is TGCGCCAGCAGCTTGGGACTCCCGATGAACACTGAAGCTTTCTTT. Protein: CASSLGLPMNTEAFF.

In the case of this clone: Other DNA sequences from this sample encode an identical CDR3 as well. This rearrangement joins TRBV6-5 to TRBJ1-4; possible D gene TRBD1, 5 bases. The germline V gene has CDR1 MNHEY and CDR2 SVGAGI. There are 14 residues in the CDR3. Trimming stripped 7 bases from V and 2 bases from J, with 11 bases between. CDR3 sequence reads: CASTPGGTNEKLFF. The CDR3 DNA follows: TGTGCCAGCACCCCCGGGGGGACTAATGAAAAACTGTTTTTT.

J is TRBJ1-3 and V is TRBV11-2; a possible D gene is TRBD1 (5 bases). There are 17 residues in the CDR3. V was trimmed by 5 bases and J by 0 bases, leaving 17 bases between them. Germline CDR1 reads SGHAT; CDR2 reads FQNNGV. CDR3 bases: TGTGCCAGCAGCCAAAGGGCGGGACTATCCTCTGGAAACACCATATATTTT. It translates to CASSQRAGLSSGNTIYF.

This rearrangement joins TRBV5-6 to TRBJ2-5; 7 nucleotides agree with TRBD2. CDR3 length: 13 residues. The V segment lost 4 bases and the J segment 4 bases; nucleotides outside the gene matches: 4. The germline gives CDR1 SGHDT, CDR2 YYEEEE. In nucleotides, the CDR3 is TGTGCCAGCAGCGTAGGACTAGGAGAGACCCAGTACTTC. Translating gives CASSVGLGETQYF.

The chain combines TRBV2 with TRBJ2-1, with TRBD2 identical over 11 bases. V shed 8 bases, J shed 10 bases, and the junction held 4 bases outside the gene matches. This CDR3 comprises 12 residues. CDR1 SNHLY and CDR2 FYNNEI come from the germline V gene. Here the CDR3 DNA reads TGTGCCAGCCACCTAGCGGGAGGCGAGCAGTTCTTC. Its translation: CASHLAGGEQFF.

The genes are TRBV4-1 and TRBJ1-1; D gene uncertain. Germline lookup yields CDR1 MGHRA and CDR2 YSYEKL. The V gene lost 4 bases and the J gene lost 1 base, with 13 bases spanning the gap. The CDR3 has 15 residues. CDR3 nucleotide sequence: TGCGCCAGCAGCCTGGTGGCACATGGGAACACTGAAGCTTTCTTT. Its translation: CASSLVAHGNTEAFF.

The chain has TRBV2 and TRBJ1-4, with a tentative D call TRBD1 (6 bases). Trimming took 7 bases from V and 0 from J, leaving 15 bases between them. Germline V gene data show CDR1 as SNHLY and CDR2 as FYNNEI. This CDR3 is built from 16 residues. CDR3 region: CASILDRPATNEKLFF. DNA of the CDR3: TGTGCCAGCATACTAGACAGGCCGGCAACTAATGAAAAACTGTTTTTT.

This chain connects TRBV12-3 or TRBV12-4 to TRBJ1-6; a possible D gene is TRBD1 (6 bases). Trimming removed 6 bases at V and 8 bases at J, with 11 bases between. CDR3 length: 13 amino acids. Here the CDR3 DNA reads TGTGCCAGCAGCGGACAGAGGGATTCACCCCTCCACTTT. Protein product: CASSGQRDSPLHF.

About this clone itself: Compared with germline, one end of the junction differs, possibly owing to a read error. V is TRBV28 and J is TRBJ2-1; tentative D call: TRBD1 (6 bases). This CDR3 comprises 15 residues. Per germline, CDR1 MDHEN and CDR2 SYDVKM. The CDR3 loop is CASRGGQFNRNDQFF. The DNA for the CDR3 is TGTGCCAGCAGGGGCGGACAGTTTAACAGAAATGACCAGTTCTTC.

The chain couples TRBV7-3 to TRBJ1-6, with D perhaps matching TRBD1 (5 bases). Trimming removed 5 bases at V and 5 bases at J, with 19 bases between. Per germline, CDR1 SGHTA and CDR2 FQGTGA. CDR3 size: 17 residues. This CDR3 is CASSIGPRGTHNSPLHF. For the CDR3, the DNA is TGTGCCAGCAGCATCGGTCCTCGGGGGACCCATAATTCACCCCTCCACTTT.

This chain connects TRBV10-1 to TRBJ2-3; D might be TRBD2 (6 bases). Trimming took 3 bases from V and 0 from J, leaving 10 bases between them. CDR3 length: 15 amino acids. CDR1 is WNHNN, CDR2 SYGVQD, per germline (reference sequence). The CDR3 DNA follows: TGCGCCAGCAGTGAAGGAGGGTCGAGCACAGATACGCAGTATTTT. Translating gives CASSEGGSSTDTQYF.

J is TRBJ2-3 and V is TRBV18; D remains ambiguous. The length of the CDR3 is 12 residues. Germline assignment: CDR1 KGHSH and CDR2 LQKENI. The ends were cut back, 3 bases at V and 6 bases at J, with 7 bases in the middle. The CDR3 DNA reads TGTGCCAGCTCACCGCCGGGTGATACGCAGTATTTT. Amino acid sequence: CASSPPGDTQYF. Looking up the rest from reference TRBV18 and TRBJ2-3 gives the full variable domain: NAGVMQNPRHLVRRRGQEARLRCSPMKGHSHVYWYRQLPEEGLKFMVYLQKENIIDESGMPKERFSAEFPKEGPSILRIQQVVRGDSAAYFCASSPPGDTQYFGPGTRLTVL.

In DNA form, the CDR3 reads TGTGCCAGTAGTATGGGCGGACTCTTCAATCAGCCCCAGCATTTT. As protein: CASSMGGLFNQPQHF. The chain recombines TRBV19 with TRBJ1-5; D is unclear. The germline V and J ends were trimmed by 3 bases and 3 bases, with 12 bases remaining between them. Germline V gene sequence: CDR1 LNHDA, CDR2 SQIVND (reference sequence). The CDR3 runs to 15 residues.

V and J are TRBV7-8 and TRBJ2-1, with D possibly matching TRBD2 (5 bases). The V end lost 1 base, the J end lost 5 bases, and 15 bases lay between the germline ends. CDR1 and CDR2 (germline): SGHVS, FQNEAQ. The CDR3 is 16 residues long. The CDR3 region has the DNA TGTGCCAGCAGCTTAGGTACACAGCGGAGAGACAATGAGCAGTTCTTC. Its translation is CASSLGTQRRDNEQFF.

This rearrangement joins TRBV3-1 (or the pseudogene TRBV3-2) to TRBJ1-2; TRBD1 aligns across 7 bases. Germline V gene sequence: CDR1 LGHDT, CDR2 YNNKEL (reference sequence). This CDR3 spans 15 amino acids. The trim removed 6 bases at V and 0 bases at J, leaving 7 bases unmatched. CDR3 region: CASRPSTGANYGYTF. The CDR3 region has the DNA TGTGCCAGCAGACCCAGTACAGGGGCTAACTATGGCTACACCTTC.

This chain uses TRBV3-1 (or the pseudogene TRBV3-2) with TRBJ2-7; tentative D call: TRBD1 (5 bases). This CDR3 spans 13 amino acids. Trimming took 2 bases from V and 5 from J, leaving 10 bases between them. Germline CDR1 LGHDT, CDR2 YNNKEL (reference sequence). The CDR3 loop reads CASSQRGTDEQYF. CDR3 sequence (DNA): TGTGCCAGCAGCCAAAGGGGAACTGACGAGCAGTACTTC.

V and J are TRBV4-1 and TRBJ2-1; a possible D gene is TRBD2 (6 bases). V was cut by 0 bases and J by 6 bases, with 12 bases left in between. This CDR3 spans 15 amino acids. Germline V gene data show CDR1 as MGHRA and CDR2 as YSYEKL. The CDR3 DNA follows: TGCGCCAGCAGCCAAGATCGGGGACTCTCCAATGAGCAGTTCTTC. Amino acids: CASSQDRGLSNEQFF.

The chain joins TRBV2 to TRBJ1-4, with 8 bases lining up with TRBD1. Germline CDR1 reads SNHLY; CDR2 reads FYNNEI. CDR3 length: 15 residues. Trimming cost V 5 bases and J 5 bases; bases outside gene matches: 7. The DNA of the CDR3 is TGTGCCAGCAGTCCTGGACAGGGAGGGAATGAAAAACTGTTTTTT. Translation gives CASSPGQGGNEKLFF.

This rearrangement joins TRBV14 to TRBJ1-2; weak D call: TRBD1 (5 bases). Per germline, CDR1 SGHDN and CDR2 FVKESK. This CDR3 is 13 amino acids long. The V end lost 1 base, the J end lost 8 bases, and 11 bases lay between the germline ends. The CDR3 loop reads CASSQGGGVGYTF. CDR3 DNA sequence: TGTGCCAGCAGCCAAGGAGGAGGGGTAGGCTACACCTTC.

The chain combines TRBV4-1 with TRBJ2-3, with 8 nucleotides matching TRBD2. Looked up from germline, CDR1 is MGHRA and CDR2 is YSYEKL. The CDR3 consists of 16 residues. After removal of 1 base from V and 0 bases from J, the junction contained 3 bases not matched to a gene. The CDR3 nucleotides are TGCGCCAGCAGCCAAGGGGCTAGCGGGAGCACAGATACGCAGTATTTT. This translates into CASSQGASGSTDTQYF.

CDR3 coding DNA: TGTGCCAGCAGTGAAGAGGGACTAGCCTCGCACTACTTC. It translates to CASSEEGLASHYF. V gene TRBV6-1 combines with J gene TRBJ2-7; 9 positions match TRBD2. V gave up 1 base and J gave up 13 bases; unmatched junction bases: 8. The CDR3 length is 13 residues. The germline V gene has CDR1 MNHNS and CDR2 SASEGT.

The rearrangement uses TRBV10-2 and TRBJ1-2; 12 bases align to TRBD1. V was pared by 6 bases and J by 2 bases, with 10 bases of the junction left unmatched. The germline CDR1 and CDR2 sequences are WSHSY and SAAADI. This CDR3 is 17 amino acids long. The CDR3 here is CASSHGTGGRWNYGYTF. For the CDR3, the DNA is TGCGCCAGCAGCCACGGGACAGGGGGCAGATGGAACTATGGCTACACCTTC.

The chain carries TRBV19 and TRBJ2-6; TRBD2 agrees at 7 bases. Trimming removed 7 bases from V and 1 base from J; junction bases left unmatched: 7. Germline V gene lookup returns CDR1 LNHDA and CDR2 SQIVND (reference sequence). This CDR3 has 16 residues. The CDR3 DNA follows: TGTGCCAGTACGGGATACGGGGGGTCTGGGGCCAACGTCCTGACTTTC. It translates to CASTGYGGSGANVLTF.

J is TRBJ1-1 and V is TRBV5-6, with 7 bases lining up with TRBD1. The length of the CDR3 is 13 residues. Germline V CDR1 and CDR2: SGHDT, YYEEEE. J was trimmed by 7 bases and V by 3 bases; bases with no gene match: 6. CDR3 loop: CASSSQGRSEAFF. In DNA form, the CDR3 reads TGTGCCAGCAGCTCACAGGGGAGGAGTGAAGCTTTCTTT.

V usage is TRBV2 and J usage is TRBJ1-4; 8 bases map to TRBD1. The CDR3 is 14 amino acids. With V trimmed by 6 bases and J by 3 bases, 3 bases remained unmatched. Germline CDR1 reads SNHLY; CDR2 reads FYNNEI. In DNA form, the CDR3 reads TGTGCCAGCAGGGACAGGGTGGCTAATGAAAAACTGTTTTTT. This codes for CASRDRVANEKLFF.

The chain joins TRBV30 to TRBJ2-7; 8 nucleotides agree with TRBD1. Germline assignment: CDR1 GTSNPN and CDR2 SVGIG (reference sequence). J was trimmed by 7 bases and V by 0 bases; bases with no gene match: 5. The CDR3 length is 13 residues. CDR3 nucleotide sequence: TGTGCCTGGAGTGTGGAACAGGGGGGTGAGCAGTACTTC. Amino acid sequence: CAWSVEQGGEQYF.

The chain links TRBV18 to TRBJ2-5, with 8 positions matching TRBD2. The CDR3 runs to 15 residues. Germline V gives CDR1 KGHSH, CDR2 LQKENI. With 1 base clipped from V and 4 bases from J, the junction kept 5 bases outside the gene matches. The CDR3 nucleotides read TGTGCCAGCTCACCACGAAGCGGGAGCCCAGAGACCCAGTACTTC. Translated: CASSPRSGSPETQYF.

This chain connects TRBV6-1 to TRBJ1-5, with a tentative D call TRBD1 (5 bases). The CDR3 covers 18 residues. V was cut by 4 bases and J by 0 bases, with 19 bases left in between. Germline V gives CDR1 MNHNS, CDR2 SASEGT. The CDR3 bases are TGTGCCAGCAGTGGTGTTGTTAGGGGCGCTTATAGCAATCAGCCCCAGCATTTT. This sequence encodes CASSGVVRGAYSNQPQHF.

This chain uses TRBV12-5 with TRBJ2-3; possible D gene TRBD1, 6 bases. The CDR3 loop spans 18 amino acids. V shed 0 bases and J shed 2 bases, with 18 bases lying between them. Looked up from germline, CDR1 is LGHNT and CDR2 is FRNRAP. DNA for the CDR3: TGTGCTAGTGGTTTGGTACGGGACGGACAGCTAGACACAGATACGCAGTATTTT. This translates into CASGLVRDGQLDTDTQYF.